This entry features one T cell receptor beta chain sequence. Sequencing used immunoSEQ multiplex PCR; TCRdb keeps in-frame clones, though not all of them. The sample lists roughly 100,000 clones; approximately 91% were seen once. The sample is drawn from a study of T cell changes during pregnancy in multiple sclerosis. The germline gives CDR1 SEHNR, CDR2 FQNEAQ (reference sequence). The CDR3 is 16 amino acids. Germline trimming cut 3 bases from V and 5 bases from J; bases unmatched to any gene: 12. Material: peripheral blood, obtained after pregnancy. The chain couples TRBV7-9 to TRBJ2-7, with TRBD1 matching 8 bases. The receptor's source is a female donor with multiple sclerosis, enrolled in a pregnancy study. The CDR3 DNA is TGTGCCAGCAGCTTTGGACAGGGAACTGCCCGTGACGAGCAGTACTTC. Protein sequence: CASSFGQGTARDEQYF.